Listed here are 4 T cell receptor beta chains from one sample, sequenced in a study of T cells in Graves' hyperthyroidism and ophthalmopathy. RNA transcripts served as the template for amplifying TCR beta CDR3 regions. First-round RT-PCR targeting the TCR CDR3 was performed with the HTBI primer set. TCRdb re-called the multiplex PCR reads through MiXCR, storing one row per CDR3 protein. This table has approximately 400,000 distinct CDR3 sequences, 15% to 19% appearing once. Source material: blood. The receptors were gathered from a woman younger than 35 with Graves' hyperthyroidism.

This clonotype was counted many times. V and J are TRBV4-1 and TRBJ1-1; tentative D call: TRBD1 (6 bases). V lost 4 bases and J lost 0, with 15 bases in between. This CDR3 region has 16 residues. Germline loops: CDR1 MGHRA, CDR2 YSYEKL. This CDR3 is CASSPLMAGVNTEAFF. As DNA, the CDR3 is TGCGCCAGCAGCCCCCTAATGGCAGGGGTGAACACTGAAGCTTTCTTT.

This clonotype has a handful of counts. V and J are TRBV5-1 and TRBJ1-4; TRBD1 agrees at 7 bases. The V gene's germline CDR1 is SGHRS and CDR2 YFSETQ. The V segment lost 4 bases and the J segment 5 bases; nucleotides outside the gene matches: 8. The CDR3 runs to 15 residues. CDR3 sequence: CASSEGTAKNEKLFF. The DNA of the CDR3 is TGCGCCAGCAGCGAGGGGACAGCTAAAAATGAAAAACTGTTTTTT.

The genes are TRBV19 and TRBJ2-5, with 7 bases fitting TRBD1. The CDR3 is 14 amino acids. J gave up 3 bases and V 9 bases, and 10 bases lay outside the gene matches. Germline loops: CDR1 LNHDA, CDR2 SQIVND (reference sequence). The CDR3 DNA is TGTGCCAGCCACGACAGGGATCTTGAAGAGACCCAGTACTTC. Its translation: CASHDRDLEETQYF.

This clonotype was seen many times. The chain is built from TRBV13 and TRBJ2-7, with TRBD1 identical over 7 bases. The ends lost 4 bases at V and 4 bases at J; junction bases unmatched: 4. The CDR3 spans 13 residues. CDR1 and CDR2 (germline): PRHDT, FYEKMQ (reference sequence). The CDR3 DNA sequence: TGTGCCAGCAGCTCCGGGACAGTTTACGAGCAGTACTTC. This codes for CASSSGTVYEQYF.